The rows below give T cell receptor beta chains drawn from one sample of a study of T-cell reconstitution after alpha-beta-depleted transplantation in children. In TCRdb, the PCR reads were re-called with MiXCR into one record per CDR3 protein. This table has 600,000 or so distinct CDR3 sequences, 20% to 25% appearing once. The sequences come from PBMCs, mostly from graft donor cells, collected 360 days after TCRalphabeta/CD19-depleted stem cell transplant. The origin of the receptors is a boy in the first two years of life who had a stem cell transplant for acute myeloid leukemia, so the T cells may come from the graft donor. The CDR3 runs from the conserved cysteine through the conserved F or W. The D gene is left open where the match is weak. Size is stated for part of the rows, as once, few or many counts, or as a class when the clone is expanded.

TRBD1	14	few	TRBV6-2/TRBV6-3	TRBJ2-2	CASSDGTGTGELFF	TGTGCCAGCAGTGATGGGACAGGGACCGGGGAGCTGTTTTTT
TRBD1	13	few	TRBV12-3/TRBV12-4	TRBJ2-5	CASTGTGWETQYF	TGTGCCAGCACGGGGACAGGGTGGGAGACCCAGTACTTC
TRBD2	15	many	TRBV12-3/TRBV12-4	TRBJ2-2	CASSWTSANTGELFF	TGTGCCAGCAGTTGGACTAGCGCCAACACCGGGGAGCTGTTTTTT
.	13	many	TRBV7-2	TRBJ2-3	CASSSEGPDTQYF	TGTGCCAGCAGCTCCGAGGGCCCAGATACGCAGTATTTT
.	15	few	TRBV20-1	TRBJ2-2	CSAKRESFVTGELFF	TGCAGTGCTAAGAGGGAATCTTTCGTGACCGGGGAGCTGTTTTTT
TRBD2	15	.	TRBV29-1	TRBJ2-3	CSVEDRGGQTDTQYF	TGCAGCGTTGAAGACCGGGGGGGCCAGACAGATACGCAGTATTTT
.	14	.	TRBV6-2/TRBV6-3	TRBJ1-1	CASTIASMNTEAFF	TGTGCCAGCACAATTGCTAGTATGAACACTGAAGCTTTCTTT
TRBD2	16	.	TRBV20-1	TRBJ2-4	CSARPAGRVAKNIQYF	TGCAGTGCTAGGCCCGCGGGGAGGGTAGCCAAAAACATTCAGTACTTC
.	16	.	TRBV19	TRBJ2-3	CASSIGAHLPTDTQYF	TGTGCCAGTAGTATCGGGGCTCACCTCCCCACAGATACGCAGTATTTT
TRBD2	18	.	TRBV4-3	TRBJ2-2	CASSQDFGLAGETGELFF	TGCGCCAGCAGCCAAGATTTTGGCCTAGCGGGGGAAACCGGGGAGCTGTTTTTT
TRBD2	15	.	TRBV3-1	TRBJ2-3	CASSPGLAAGGTQYF	TGTGCCAGCAGCCCCGGACTAGCGGCTGGGGGTACGCAGTATTTT
.	15	many	TRBV12-3/TRBV12-4	TRBJ2-3	CASSSNRGFTDTQYF	TGTGCCAGCAGCTCGAATCGGGGATTCACAGATACGCAGTATTTT
.	14	many	TRBV12-3/TRBV12-4	TRBJ1-1	CASSLPPANTEAFF	TGTGCCAGCAGTTTACCCCCGGCTAACACTGAAGCTTTCTTT
TRBD2	16	.	TRBV12-3/TRBV12-4	TRBJ2-1	CASSSGGASPYNEQFF	TGTGCCAGCAGTTCCGGGGGGGCCAGCCCCTACAATGAGCAGTTCTTC
.	14	few	TRBV29-1	TRBJ1-1	CSVDTRLSNTEAFF	TGCAGCGTCGACACCCGACTTTCGAACACTGAAGCTTTCTTT
.	14	few	TRBV20-1	TRBJ2-1	CSALNLLLSNEQFF	TGCAGTGCTCTTAACTTACTCCTCTCCAATGAGCAGTTCTTC
TRBD1	18	few	TRBV4-2	TRBJ2-1	CASSQVETGGRSYNEQFF	TGTGCCAGCAGCCAAGTAGAGACAGGGGGACGCTCCTACAATGAGCAGTTCTTC
TRBD1	15	few	TRBV4-3	TRBJ1-3	CASSQGQGAGNTIYF	TGCGCCAGCAGCCAAGGACAGGGAGCTGGAAACACCATATATTTT
TRBD1	17	many	TRBV29-1	TRBJ2-3	CSVTKGQGASSTDTQYF	TGCAGCGTTACAAAGGGACAGGGAGCCTCTAGCACAGATACGCAGTATTTT
.	14	many	TRBV12-3/TRBV12-4	TRBJ2-3	CASSLAGITDTQYF	TGTGCCAGCAGTTTAGCGGGAATCACAGATACGCAGTATTTT
TRBD1	15	.	TRBV7-9	TRBJ2-5	CASSLGRDRGKTQYF	TGTGCCAGCAGCCTAGGGCGGGACAGGGGAAAGACCCAGTACTTC
.	12	many	TRBV20-1	TRBJ1-3	CSAAYPGGTIYF	TGCAGTGCGGCCTACCCGGGAGGCACCATATATTTT
TRBD1	14	.	TRBV5-1	TRBJ2-5	CASSPGTGRETQYF	TGCGCCAGCAGCCCCGGGACAGGGCGGGAGACCCAGTACTTC
.	16	many	TRBV2	TRBJ2-3	CASSEVGRGRTDTQYF	TGTGCCAGCAGTGAAGTCGGGCGGGGACGCACAGATACGCAGTATTTT
.	14	.	TRBV20-1	TRBJ2-5	CSARKVSPQETQYF	TGCAGTGCTAGAAAAGTTTCGCCTCAAGAGACCCAGTACTTC
.	12	few	TRBV6-1	TRBJ1-2	CASSVLNYGYTF	TGTGCCAGCAGTGTTTTGAACTATGGCTACACCTTC
.	15	many	TRBV20-1	TRBJ2-1	CSARDHRLSYNEQFF	TGCAGTGCTAGAGATCACAGACTGTCCTACAATGAGCAGTTCTTC
TRBD1	15	many	TRBV20-1	TRBJ1-6	CSAPDREIYNSPLHF	TGCAGTGCTCCCGACAGGGAAATCTATAATTCACCCCTCCACTTT
.	12	.	TRBV4-2	TRBJ2-3	CASSQATGTQYF	TGTGCCAGCAGCCAAGCGACGGGTACGCAGTATTTT
.	13	few	TRBV11-2	TRBJ1-5	CASSLSMLQPQHF	TGTGCCAGCAGCTTGAGTATGCTTCAGCCCCAGCATTTT
.	14	many	TRBV12-3/TRBV12-4	TRBJ1-2	CASSADHPEGGYTF	TGTGCCAGCAGTGCGGACCATCCCGAGGGAGGCTACACCTTC
TRBD2	15	.	TRBV24-1	TRBJ2-1	CATSDWGGTYNEQFF	TGTGCCACCAGTGACTGGGGGGGAACCTACAATGAGCAGTTCTTC
.	15	few	TRBV29-1	TRBJ1-5	CSVVLARGSNQPQHF	TGCAGCGTTGTTCTCGCCCGCGGTAGCAATCAGCCCCAGCATTTT
TRBD1	16	many	TRBV4-1	TRBJ2-5	CASSQDLGTGAETQYF	TGCGCCAGCAGCCAAGATTTGGGGACAGGGGCTGAGACCCAGTACTTC
TRBD2	16	many	TRBV12-3/TRBV12-4	TRBJ2-1	CASSLGAGSTYNEQFF	TGTGCCAGCAGTTTAGGAGCGGGATCCACCTACAATGAGCAGTTCTTC
TRBD1	15	.	TRBV6-1	TRBJ2-5	CASRNRDRGQETQYF	TGTGCCAGCAGAAACCGGGACAGGGGTCAAGAGACCCAGTACTTC
.	14	.	TRBV5-4	TRBJ2-5	CASLRDTNQETQYF	TGTGCCAGCCTCCGGGACACCAACCAAGAGACCCAGTACTTC
.	14	.	TRBV5-6	TRBJ2-4	CASSLKRGFHIQYF	TGTGCCAGCAGCTTGAAACGAGGGTTTCACATTCAGTACTTC
TRBD1	16	many	TRBV20-1	TRBJ2-7	CSAREGALTGLNEQYF	TGCAGTGCTAGAGAGGGGGCCTTGACAGGGCTCAACGAGCAGTACTTC
.	13	.	TRBV29-1	TRBJ2-3	CSGSNGATDTQYF	TGCAGCGGTTCTAATGGAGCCACAGATACGCAGTATTTT
TRBD1	17	few	TRBV10-3	TRBJ2-1	CAISDPGTGFSYNEQFF	TGTGCCATCAGTGACCCCGGGACAGGGTTTTCCTACAATGAGCAGTTCTTC
.	14	few	TRBV20-1	TRBJ1-1	CSARRDGGTTEAFF	TGCAGTGCTAGAAGGGACGGTGGAACGACTGAAGCTTTCTTT
.	13	many	TRBV12-3/TRBV12-4	TRBJ2-2	CASTLGVTGELFF	TGTGCCAGCACCCTAGGGGTCACCGGGGAGCTGTTTTTT
TRBD1	14	many	TRBV20-1	TRBJ2-1	CSAEPGQGIDEQFF	TGCAGTGCTGAACCGGGACAGGGGATCGATGAGCAGTTCTTC
TRBD2	16	few	TRBV9	TRBJ2-1	CASSPPRGASYNEQFF	TGTGCCAGCAGCCCCCCGCGGGGGGCCTCCTACAATGAGCAGTTCTTC
.	15	many	TRBV29-1	TRBJ2-3	CSVAPPGPISDTQYF	TGCAGCGTTGCCCCTCCGGGACCCATATCAGATACGCAGTATTTT
.	15	many	TRBV15	TRBJ1-4	CATSRGLQGGGKLFF	TGTGCCACCAGCAGAGGATTGCAGGGTGGAGGAAAACTGTTTTTT
.	14	.	TRBV18	TRBJ2-5	CASSRRGHQETQYF	TGTGCCAGCTCACGTCGGGGTCACCAAGAGACCCAGTACTTC